This passage covers 25 T cell receptor beta chains from one sample sequenced in a study of blood T cells in healthy people across ages. Sample-barcoded 5' priming and a J-beta primer mix drove a second PCR of roughly 6 to 12 cycles. A single record per CDR3 protein comes from TCRdb applying MiXCR to the 5' RACE reads. The table shows roughly 700,000 distinct CDR3 sequences, with around a quarter occurring only once. These data are also associated with another study on T cells of mothers and their children.

The sequencing sample was made of blood. The receptor source for this set is a boy aged 5 to 17 in good health.

Details on this clonotype: One junction end does not reproduce the germline sequence, and a read error may be involved. The rearrangement joins TRBV27 to TRBJ2-5, with D hard to call. Germline assignment: CDR1 MNHEY and CDR2 SMNVEV (reference sequence). CDR3 length equals 13 residues. CDR3 coding DNA: TGTGCCAGCAGAATGGCGAACCAAGAGATCCAGTACTTC. Its protein is CASRMANQEIQYF.

This clonotype was found a few times. The V call is TRBV15, the J call TRBJ2-5; D is unresolved. The CDR3 consists of 16 residues. Germline loops: CDR1 LNHNV, CDR2 YYDKDF (reference sequence). V lost 0 bases and J 7 bases, leaving 18 bases between the germline ends. CDR3 DNA: TGTGCCACCAGCAGAGATCCCTCGACCTTCTGGGTGACCCAGTACTTC. Translated: CATSRDPSTFWVTQYF.

This chain uses TRBV12-3 or TRBV12-4 with TRBJ1-2; D remains ambiguous. The ends were cut back, 0 bases at V and 4 bases at J, with 9 bases in the middle. This CDR3 has 14 residues. CDR3 nucleotide sequence: TGTGCCAGCAGTTTAGCGCTGGACCTCTATGGCTACACCTTC. It yields the protein CASSLALDLYGYTF.

The gene calls are TRBV4-2 and TRBJ2-5; 7 bases are shared with TRBD2. The end of the DNA is better explained by TRBJ2-1, so the J call may be wrong. The CDR3 spans 11 residues. CDR1 LGHNA and CDR2 YNFKEQ come from the germline V gene. The DNA for the CDR3 is TGTGCCAGCAGCCAGGGGGGGAGGCAGTTCTTC. Translation: CASSQGGRQFF.

The rearrangement uses TRBV7-9 and TRBJ2-5, with no clear D. V lost 4 bases and J 3 bases, leaving 9 bases between the germline ends. From germline, CDR1 is SEHNR and CDR2 FQNEAQ (reference sequence). The CDR3 covers 13 residues. CDR3 loop: CASSSAEEETQYF. Here the CDR3 DNA reads TGTGCCAGCAGCTCGGCCGAGGAAGAGACCCAGTACTTC.

The V gene is TRBV20-1, the J gene TRBJ2-7; 8 nucleotides match TRBD2. Per germline, CDR1 DFQATT and CDR2 SNEGSKA (reference sequence). CDR3 length: 15 residues. Unmatched junction bases numbered 11, after V lost 5 bases and J lost 2 bases. The CDR3 is CSAFGGGLEAYEQYF. CDR3 sequence (DNA): TGCAGTGCTTTCGGCGGGGGACTAGAGGCCTACGAGCAGTACTTC.

This clonotype was seen a handful of times. The rearrangement uses TRBV5-1 and TRBJ2-5; no clear D gene. The J call may not be correct, given that the DNA end is closer to TRBJ2-7. The CDR3 has 12 amino acids. Germline CDR1 SGHRS, CDR2 YFSETQ. CDR3 loop: CASSLPRYEQYF. In DNA form, the CDR3 reads TGCGCCAGCAGCTTGCCGCGGTACGAGCAGTACTTC.

The chain couples TRBV19 to TRBJ2-5; 7 nucleotides agree with TRBD1. The J call could be wrong; TRBJ2-7 is a better fit for the DNA end. Germline V gives CDR1 LNHDA, CDR2 SQIVND (reference sequence). This CDR3 comprises 15 residues. The DNA of the CDR3 is TGTGCCAGTAGTTTCGAGACAGGGTTGACGTACGAGCAGTACTTC. Its protein product is CASSFETGLTYEQYF.

The chain recombines TRBV20-1 with TRBJ1-4; 7 positions agree with TRBD1. J gave up 3 bases and V 3 bases, and 7 bases lay outside the gene matches. Germline CDR1 and CDR2: DFQATT and SNEGSKA (reference sequence). The length of the CDR3 is 15 residues. CDR3: CSARDRKWPNEKLFF. CDR3 coding DNA: TGCAGTGCTAGGGACAGGAAATGGCCTAATGAAAAACTGTTTTTT.

The rearrangement links TRBV10-3 to TRBJ2-7; D is perhaps TRBD1 (5 bases). Trimming pared 4 bases from V and 5 bases from J, leaving 9 bases between. The germline gives CDR1 ENHRY, CDR2 SYGVKD. The CDR3 is 12 residues long. CDR3 in DNA: TGTGCCATCAGTGGTCAAGGGGACGAGCAGTACTTC. As protein: CAISGQGDEQYF.

This rearrangement joins TRBV20-1 to TRBJ2-6; D is perhaps TRBD2 (7 bases). The V end was cut by 1 base, the J end by 2 bases, with 21 bases between. This CDR3 spans 19 amino acids. Germline CDR1 and CDR2: DFQATT and SNEGSKA (reference sequence). DNA of the CDR3: TGCAGTGCTAGAGCCAACCGGGGGGCGAGAGGGGCTGGGGCCAACGTCCTGACTTTC. The encoded protein is CSARANRGARGAGANVLTF.

This clonotype was counted between two and nine times. The chain's CDR3 is CASSFLQGLVNNEQFF. The CDR3 nucleotides read TGTGCCAGCAGTTTCCTACAGGGATTAGTAAACAATGAGCAGTTCTTC. The gene calls are TRBV28 and TRBJ2-1; a possible D gene is TRBD1 (6 bases). Germline-derived CDR1 and CDR2 are MDHEN and SYDVKM. This CDR3 is built from 16 residues. The V end lost 3 bases, the J end lost 5 bases, and 17 bases lay between the germline ends.

This clonotype showed up just a few times. The V call is TRBV6-2 or TRBV6-3, the J call TRBJ2-4, with D maybe TRBD1 (6 bases). Deletions cut 0 bases from V and 6 bases from J, with 18 bases between. Germline-derived CDR1 and CDR2 are MNHEY and SVGEGT. This CDR3 comprises 17 residues. CDR3 amino acids: CASSYSTRTQGLNIQYF. DNA for the CDR3: TGTGCCAGCAGTTACTCGACCCGGACGCAGGGGTTAAACATTCAGTACTTC.

The V gene is TRBV5-5, the J gene TRBJ2-2; a weak D match, TRBD2 (5 bases). Trimming removed 6 bases from V and 6 bases from J, with 24 bases in between. Germline CDR1 SGHKS, CDR2 YYEKEE (reference sequence). The CDR3 has 17 amino acids. This CDR3 reads CASITSQAGLVSGELFF. Written as DNA, the CDR3 is TGTGCCAGCATCACCTCGCAGGCTGGACTTGTATCCGGGGAGCTGTTTTTT. The complete variable domain, with remaining parts taken from reference TRBV5-5 and TRBJ2-2, reads DAGVTQSPTHLIKTRGQQVTLRCSPISGHKSVSWYQQVLGQGPQFIFQYYEKEERGRGNFPDRFSARQFPNYSSELNVNALLLGDSALYLCASITSQAGLVSGELFFGEGSRLTVL.

The chain employs TRBV7-9 and TRBJ2-3; TRBD2 aligns across 10 bases. Germline-derived CDR1 and CDR2 are SEHNR and FQNEAQ (reference sequence). V was clipped by 6 bases and J by 5 bases; unmatched bases: 8. The CDR3 is 15 amino acids. The CDR3 is CASSTLAGVGDTQYF. DNA for the CDR3: TGTGCCAGCAGTACTCTAGCGGGGGTAGGAGATACGCAGTATTTT.

CDR3 in amino acids: CASSPQGQGFTEQYF. DNA for the CDR3: TGTGCCAGCAGCCCCCAGGGACAGGGATTTACCGAGCAGTACTTC. The V gene is TRBV7-3, the J gene TRBJ2-5, with 9 nucleotides matching TRBD1. Gene TRBJ2-7 matches the end of the DNA better, so the J call may be wrong. Per germline, CDR1 SGHTA and CDR2 FQGTGA. CDR3 size: 15 residues.

CDR3 DNA sequence: TGTGCCAGCAGTCCCACTGTCAGGGGGCGGGGCTACACCTTC. This gives the protein CASSPTVRGRGYTF. The J gene is TRBJ1-2, the V gene TRBV6-5; 8 positions match TRBD1. From germline, CDR1 is MNHEY and CDR2 SVGAGI. The CDR3 spans 14 residues. V trimming: 5 bases; J trimming: 8 bases; junction bases outside the gene matches: 10.

The chain combines TRBV20-1 with TRBJ2-1; D is possibly TRBD2 (6 bases). The CDR3 totals 15 residues. CDR1 is DFQATT and CDR2 is SNEGSKA in the germline V gene (reference sequence). V was pared by 3 bases and J by 2 bases, with 14 bases between. The CDR3 sequence is CSASDSGTAYNEQFF. The CDR3 DNA reads as TGCAGTGCTAGCGATTCCGGGACTGCCTACAATGAGCAGTTCTTC.

Only a few counts were recorded for this clonotype. V gene TRBV5-1 combines with J gene TRBJ2-7, with unresolved D. The CDR3 sequence is 17 residues long. V lost 0 bases, J lost 2 bases, and 18 bases lay in between. Germline V CDR1 and CDR2: SGHRS, YFSETQ. The CDR3: CASSLVLTDGSPYEQYF. Written as DNA, the CDR3 is TGCGCCAGCAGCTTGGTCCTTACCGACGGGTCGCCCTACGAGCAGTACTTC.

On this clonotype itself: The germline gene is not matched at one end of the junction; a read error may be the cause. This chain joins TRBV29-1 and TRBJ2-5; D not certain. CDR1 is SQVTM, CDR2 ANQGSEA, per germline. The CDR3 consists of 11 residues. The CDR3 DNA is TGCAGCGTTGGTTATCAAGAGACCCGGTACTTC. This encodes CSVGYQETRYF.

The chain employs TRBV6-2 or TRBV6-3 and TRBJ2-2; the match to TRBD2 covers 7 bases. This CDR3 comprises 16 residues. J was trimmed by 9 bases and V by 4 bases; bases with no gene match: 14. CDR1 and CDR2 (germline): MNHEY, SVGEGT. The CDR3 region is CASSSKTSQTTWELFF. Here the CDR3 DNA reads TGTGCCAGCAGTTCGAAGACTAGCCAAACAACCTGGGAGCTGTTTTTT.

This clonotype showed up just a few times. The chain has TRBV6-6 and TRBJ2-7; D not resolved. Germline CDR1 and CDR2: MNHNY and SVGAGI (reference sequence). Trimming shortened V by 0 bases and J by 7 bases, and 7 bases separated the two germline ends. CDR3 length: 12 residues. In nucleotides, the CDR3 is TGTGCCAGCAGTTACTCGCGTTCTGAGCAGTACTTC. This gives the protein CASSYSRSEQYF.

This chain uses TRBV28 with TRBJ1-6; D call uncertain. CDR3 length equals 14 residues. Germline-derived CDR1 and CDR2 are MDHEN and SYDVKM. V lost 5 bases and J lost 10, with 15 bases in between. The CDR3 nucleotides read TGTGCCAGCAGTCCTCCAGGTGAAGCCTCACCCCTCCACTTT. Protein product: CASSPPGEASPLHF.

This chain links TRBV20-1 with TRBJ1-1; TRBD1 agrees at 8 bases. Germline assignment: CDR1 DFQATT and CDR2 SNEGSKA (reference sequence). Trimming removed 3 bases from V and 5 bases from J; junction bases left unmatched: 8. This CDR3 is 14 amino acids long. CDR3 loop: CSAREGQGWTEAFF. In DNA form, the CDR3 reads TGCAGTGCTAGGGAAGGACAGGGTTGGACTGAAGCTTTCTTT.

Remarks on this clonotype: The junction shows a germline mismatch at one end, possibly a read error. The J gene is TRBJ1-2, the V gene TRBV4-3; 7 positions agree with TRBD1. The CDR3 extends over 15 amino acids. Germline V gene lookup returns CDR1 LGHNA and CDR2 YSLEER. CDR3 sequence (DNA): TGCACCAGCAGCCAAGATCGGACAGGCAACAATGGCTACACCTTC. It is translated as CTSSQDRTGNNGYTF.